This T cell receptor (beta chain) was captured by sequencing in a study of CD8+ T cells in alopecia areata. Extracted RNA was reverse transcribed, and the resulting cDNA served as sequencing template. The repertoire was sequenced with immunoSEQ multiplex PCR; TCRdb's copy has only in-frame clones and lacks some. The table shows roughly 150,000 clones, with around 55% occurring only once. Losses at the gene ends were 3 bases for V and 9 bases for J; bases not matched to a gene: 12. This CDR3 contains 16 residues. Per germline, CDR1 SGHDN and CDR2 FVKESK. Sequencing used CD4+ T cells sorted from blood. This TCR was sampled from a human donor in good health. V gene TRBV14 combines with J gene TRBJ2-1; the match to TRBD2 covers 9 bases. The CDR3 protein is CASSQAGLAGPLEQFF. CDR3 sequence (DNA): TGTGCCAGCAGCCAGGCCGGTCTAGCGGGACCCCTTGAGCAGTTCTTC.